Listed below are T cell receptor beta chains from one sample, sequenced in a study of OX40 agonist ivuxolimab in advanced cancers. Sequencing was performed with immunoSEQ multiplex PCR; in TCRdb, only in-frame clones are kept and a portion is missing. The sample lists approximately 82,000 clones; roughly 85% were seen once. The sample was CD4+ or CD8+ T cells sorted from blood, taken in a trial of the OX40 agonist ivuxolimab. These receptors were obtained from an adult with an advanced solid tumor such as melanoma, head and neck, liver or kidney cancer. CDR3s include the opening cysteine and the closing phenylalanine or tryptophan. Fields, in order: J gene, V gene, clone size, CDR3 length, D gene, CDR3 protein, CDR3 DNA. The D gene is left open where the match is weak. Clone size appears in some rows only: once, few, many, or a class for an expanded clone.

j_call: TRBJ1-5
v_call: TRBV28
clone_size: NA
cdr3_length: 15
d_call: NA
cdr3_aa: CASSFNRKSHQPQHF
cdr3_nt: TGTGCCAGCAGCTTTAACAGGAAATCTCATCAGCCCCAGCATTTT

j_call: TRBJ2-1
v_call: TRBV6-5
clone_size: NA
cdr3_length: 14
d_call: NA
cdr3_aa: CASSYERLDNEQFF
cdr3_nt: TGTGCCAGCAGTTACGAGCGACTAGACAATGAGCAGTTCTTC

j_call: TRBJ2-1
v_call: TRBV7-9
clone_size: NA
cdr3_length: 16
d_call: TRBD2
cdr3_aa: CASSHYTGGPRDEQFF
cdr3_nt: TGTGCCAGCAGCCACTATACGGGAGGGCCGAGGGATGAGCAGTTCTTC

j_call: TRBJ2-1
v_call: TRBV11-3
clone_size: NA
cdr3_length: 13
d_call: NA
cdr3_aa: CASRREVGNEQFF
cdr3_nt: TGTGCCAGCAGACGAGAAGTGGGGAATGAGCAGTTCTTC

j_call: TRBJ1-5
v_call: TRBV23-1
clone_size: few
cdr3_length: 14
d_call: NA
cdr3_aa: CASSQSGCRQPQHF
cdr3_nt: TGCGCCAGCAGTCAATCGGGGTGTCGCCAGCCCCAGCATTTT

j_call: TRBJ2-7
v_call: TRBV7-6
clone_size: NA
cdr3_length: 15
d_call: NA
cdr3_aa: CASSSGQEGTYEQYF
cdr3_nt: TGTGCCAGCAGCTCAGGACAGGAGGGAACCTACGAGCAGTACTTC

j_call: TRBJ2-5
v_call: TRBV30
clone_size: few
cdr3_length: 14
d_call: TRBD2
cdr3_aa: CAWSRAGAGETQYF
cdr3_nt: TGTGCCTGGAGTCGGGCGGGAGCCGGAGAGACCCAGTACTTC

j_call: TRBJ2-3
v_call: TRBV5-4
clone_size: NA
cdr3_length: 14
d_call: NA
cdr3_aa: CASSIGGRTDTQYF
cdr3_nt: TGTGCCAGCAGCATAGGGGGACGCACAGATACGCAGTATTTT

j_call: TRBJ2-3
v_call: TRBV28
clone_size: NA
cdr3_length: 13
d_call: NA
cdr3_aa: CASSPGDTDTQYF
cdr3_nt: TGTGCCAGCAGCCCGGGAGACACAGATACGCAGTATTTT

j_call: TRBJ2-1
v_call: TRBV7-6
clone_size: NA
cdr3_length: 19
d_call: NA
cdr3_aa: CASSLRPNTNQVAYNEQFF
cdr3_nt: TGTGCCAGCAGCTTAAGACCCAACACCAATCAGGTTGCCTACAATGAGCAGTTCTTC

j_call: TRBJ1-5
v_call: TRBV6-6
clone_size: NA
cdr3_length: 13
d_call: NA
cdr3_aa: CASSYEGTQPQHF
cdr3_nt: TGTGCCAGCAGTTACGAAGGGACTCAGCCCCAGCATTTT

j_call: TRBJ1-1
v_call: TRBV29-1
clone_size: NA
cdr3_length: 14
d_call: NA
cdr3_aa: CSGNVGQVNTEAFF
cdr3_nt: TGCAGCGGGAATGTTGGGCAGGTGAACACTGAAGCTTTCTTT

j_call: TRBJ1-2
v_call: TRBV7-9
clone_size: NA
cdr3_length: 14
d_call: TRBD1
cdr3_aa: CASVTETGGVGYTF
cdr3_nt: TGTGCCAGCGTAACCGAGACAGGGGGCGTCGGCTACACCTTC

j_call: TRBJ2-7
v_call: TRBV11-1
clone_size: NA
cdr3_length: 12
d_call: NA
cdr3_aa: CASSQTVYEQYF
cdr3_nt: TGTGCCAGCAGCCAAACCGTTTACGAGCAGTACTTC

j_call: TRBJ1-2
v_call: TRBV4-1
clone_size: NA
cdr3_length: 16
d_call: TRBD1
cdr3_aa: CASSQDGQGLFYGYTF
cdr3_nt: TGCGCCAGCAGCCAAGACGGACAGGGCCTTTTTTATGGCTACACCTTC

j_call: TRBJ2-2
v_call: TRBV9
clone_size: NA
cdr3_length: 17
d_call: NA
cdr3_aa: CASSVFSDRSHTGELFF
cdr3_nt: TGTGCCAGCAGCGTATTTTCTGACAGGTCTCACACCGGGGAGCTGTTTTTT

j_call: TRBJ1-3
v_call: TRBV5-1
clone_size: NA
cdr3_length: 14
d_call: NA
cdr3_aa: CASSLEGSGNTIYF
cdr3_nt: TGCGCCAGCAGCTTGGAGGGATCCGGAAACACCATATATTTT

j_call: TRBJ2-5
v_call: TRBV9
clone_size: NA
cdr3_length: 16
d_call: NA
cdr3_aa: CASSVTGQAVQETQYF
cdr3_nt: TGTGCCAGCAGCGTAACAGGCCAAGCGGTACAAGAGACCCAGTACTTC

j_call: TRBJ1-2
v_call: TRBV28
clone_size: NA
cdr3_length: 13
d_call: NA
cdr3_aa: CASSPRGNYGYTF
cdr3_nt: TGTGCCAGCAGCCCGCGGGGAAACTATGGCTACACCTTC

j_call: TRBJ1-1
v_call: TRBV6-1
clone_size: once
cdr3_length: 14
d_call: NA
cdr3_aa: CASLRGGAFSEAFF
cdr3_nt: TGTGCCAGCTTAAGGGGGGGCGCATTCTCTGAAGCTTTCTTT

j_call: TRBJ2-2
v_call: TRBV27
clone_size: NA
cdr3_length: 15
d_call: NA
cdr3_aa: CASRLPGGNTGELFF
cdr3_nt: TGTGCCAGCAGACTACCGGGTGGCAACACCGGGGAGCTGTTTTTT

j_call: TRBJ2-5
v_call: TRBV25-1
clone_size: NA
cdr3_length: 15
d_call: TRBD2
cdr3_aa: CASTSVAGAGETQYF
cdr3_nt: TGTGCCAGCACCTCCGTGGCGGGAGCGGGAGAGACCCAGTACTTC

j_call: TRBJ1-2
v_call: TRBV18
clone_size: NA
cdr3_length: 13
d_call: NA
cdr3_aa: CASSPGGDYGYTF
cdr3_nt: TGTGCCAGCTCACCAGGGGGCGACTATGGCTACACCTTC

j_call: TRBJ1-2
v_call: TRBV10-1
clone_size: NA
cdr3_length: 13
d_call: NA
cdr3_aa: CASSEYRNYGYTF
cdr3_nt: TGCGCCAGCAGTGAATACAGGAACTATGGCTACACCTTC

j_call: TRBJ1-1
v_call: TRBV19
clone_size: NA
cdr3_length: 13
d_call: TRBD1
cdr3_aa: CASSRTGGGEAFF
cdr3_nt: TGTGCCAGTAGTAGAACAGGGGGAGGGGAAGCTTTCTTT

j_call: TRBJ2-7
v_call: TRBV5-8
clone_size: NA
cdr3_length: 13
d_call: NA
cdr3_aa: CASSSSGFDEQYF
cdr3_nt: TGTGCCAGCAGCTCCAGTGGATTCGACGAGCAGTACTTC

j_call: TRBJ2-1
v_call: TRBV20-1
clone_size: NA
cdr3_length: 11
d_call: NA
cdr3_aa: CSARAGDEQFF
cdr3_nt: TGCAGTGCTAGAGCTGGGGATGAGCAGTTCTTC

j_call: TRBJ1-3
v_call: TRBV5-5
clone_size: NA
cdr3_length: 17
d_call: NA
cdr3_aa: CASSPDIGRNSGNTIYF
cdr3_nt: TGTGCCAGCAGCCCAGATATAGGACGGAACTCTGGAAACACCATATATTTT

j_call: TRBJ2-1
v_call: TRBV6-5
clone_size: NA
cdr3_length: 15
d_call: TRBD2
cdr3_aa: CASSRGGTGDNEQFF
cdr3_nt: TGTGCCAGCTCCCGGGGGGGGACTGGTGACAATGAGCAGTTCTTC

j_call: TRBJ2-7
v_call: TRBV21-1
clone_size: NA
cdr3_length: 14
d_call: NA
cdr3_aa: CASSCQGVHYEQYF
cdr3_nt: TGTGCCAGCAGCTGTCAGGGGGTTCACTACGAGCAGTACTTC

j_call: TRBJ1-3
v_call: TRBV9
clone_size: NA
cdr3_length: 14
d_call: TRBD1
cdr3_aa: CASSEQGAGNTIYF
cdr3_nt: TGTGCCAGCAGCGAGCAGGGGGCTGGAAACACCATATATTTT

j_call: TRBJ2-7
v_call: TRBV7-9
clone_size: NA
cdr3_length: 12
d_call: NA
cdr3_aa: CASSSAGYEQYF
cdr3_nt: TGTGCCAGCAGCTCGGCGGGTTACGAGCAGTACTTC

j_call: TRBJ2-7
v_call: TRBV6-5
clone_size: NA
cdr3_length: 12
d_call: TRBD1
cdr3_aa: CASSTNRGKQYF
cdr3_nt: TGTGCCAGCAGTACCAACAGGGGCAAGCAGTACTTC

j_call: TRBJ2-5
v_call: TRBV15
clone_size: NA
cdr3_length: 13
d_call: NA
cdr3_aa: CATSRDPAETQYF
cdr3_nt: TGTGCCACCAGCAGAGATCCCGCGGAGACCCAGTACTTC

j_call: TRBJ2-7
v_call: TRBV7-8
clone_size: NA
cdr3_length: 16
d_call: NA
cdr3_aa: CASSLVHAGPQGEQYF
cdr3_nt: TGTGCCAGCAGCTTAGTTCACGCGGGACCCCAGGGCGAGCAGTACTTC